The sequence of this T cell receptor beta chain was determined in a study of CD8+ T cells in alopecia areata. Study information: Twice a day, 5 to 10 mg of oral tofacitinib was administered to treated patients. Tofacitinib continued for 6 to 18 months and was then withheld for 6 months. Study-level findings and limits: Clarity of TCR sharing across patients fell short of that in mice, possibly HLA-related.

Unmatched junction bases numbered 5, after V lost 3 bases and J lost 3 bases. Germline-derived CDR1 and CDR2 are KGHSH and LQKENI. The CDR3 extends over 15 amino acids. Details on this clone: The antigen remains undetermined.

Following RNA extraction, reverse transcription yielded cDNA that acted as the sequencing template. TCRdb's copy holds only in-frame clones and misses some; the assay was immunoSEQ multiplex PCR. The repertoire has 80,000 to 100,000 clones, about 40% of them found once; the top ten carry 1% to 1.5%. This receptor was obtained from a human donor with alopecia areata. The source material was CD4+ T cells sorted from blood. The V and J genes are TRBV18 and TRBJ1-2, with 9 bases lining up with TRBD1. As DNA, the CDR3 is TGTGCCAGCTCACCCGGGACAGGGATTGACTATGGCTACACCTTC. It specifies CASSPGTGIDYGYTF.